The 13 T cell receptor beta chains below were found in one sample sequenced in a study of blood T cell repertoires in COVID-19. TCRdb's copy holds only in-frame clones and misses some; the assay was immunoSEQ multiplex PCR. The sample has 300,000 or so clones; more than 80% are singletons. Sequenced: peripheral blood. These receptors all come from a woman between 35 and 50 years old with acute or convalescent COVID-19.

This chain joins TRBV2 and TRBJ1-1; 8 nucleotides align to TRBD1. Germline V lookup: CDR1 SNHLY, CDR2 FYNNEI. The V gene end was trimmed by 5 bases and the J gene end by 5 bases; junction bases not matched to a gene: 10. CDR3 length: 15 residues. CDR3 bases: TGTGCCAGCAGTTGGACAGGGCAAGGAAAGACTGAAGCTTTCTTT. This encodes CASSWTGQGKTEAFF.

This chain joins TRBV21-1 and TRBJ1-5; TRBD1 is the table's D call, not checked against the DNA. TRBV21-1 is termed a pseudogene. This CDR3 is built from 21 residues. CDR3 region: CASSKEGEDRGNEYGNQPQHF. The CDR3 region has the DNA TGTGCCAGCAGCAAAGAAGGGGAGGACAGGGGTAACGAGTATGGCAATCAGCCCCAGCATTTT.

This clone was seen just once. CDR3 nucleotides: TGCAGTGCTAGTAGACAGGGGGGGAGTCAGCCCCAGCATTTT. Translation: CSASRQGGSQPQHF. The chain has TRBV20-1 and TRBJ1-5, with 9 bases fitting TRBD1. The CDR3 length is 14 residues. The V gene end was trimmed by 3 bases and the J gene end by 6 bases; junction bases not matched to a gene: 6. Per germline, CDR1 DFQATT and CDR2 SNEGSKA (reference sequence).

CDR3 coding DNA: TGTGCCAGCAGCTTATTTGGCGGGAGCTATGGCTACACCTTC. Translation: CASSLFGGSYGYTF. The chain combines TRBV7-2 with TRBJ1-2; unclear D gene. Per the germline V gene, CDR1 is SGHTA and CDR2 is FQGNSA. The CDR3 length is 14 residues. Trimming stripped 2 bases from V and 4 bases from J, with 11 bases between.

The chain links TRBV28 to TRBJ1-2; 7 bases line up with TRBD1. The junction had 12 bases not matched to a gene; V was cut back by 6 bases and J by 8 bases. This CDR3 is built from 14 residues. Germline V gene sequence: CDR1 MDHEN, CDR2 SYDVKM. As DNA, the CDR3 is TGTGCCAGCAGCCTAATAATAGGACAGGTCGGCTACACCTTC. It encodes CASSLIIGQVGYTF.

This chain uses TRBV6-6 with TRBJ1-1; D might be TRBD1 (5 bases). V was cut by 10 bases and J by 7 bases, with 19 bases left in between. Germline V gene lookup returns CDR1 MNHNY and CDR2 SVGAGI (reference sequence). There are 13 residues in the CDR3. The CDR3 DNA is TGTGCCACCACCCTCGGGCAGGGTCTTGAAGCTTTCTTT. This sequence encodes CATTLGQGLEAFF.

This sequence joins TRBV29-1 and TRBJ1-2, with 8 bases fitting TRBD1. V shed 6 bases, J shed 1 base, and the junction held 7 bases outside the gene matches. CDR3 length equals 14 residues. Germline CDR1 is SQVTM and CDR2 is ANQGSEA. CDR3 residues: CSVGTGVVNYGYTF. The CDR3 nucleotides read TGCAGCGTGGGGACAGGCGTCGTTAACTATGGCTACACCTTC. Full variable domain (rest looked up from reference TRBV29-1 and TRBJ1-2): SAVISQKPSRDICQRGTSLTIQCQVDSQVTMMFWYRQQPGQSLTLIATANQGSEATYESGFVIDKFPISRPNLTFSTLTVSNMSPEDSSIYLCSVGTGVVNYGYTFGSGTRLTVV.

The V call is TRBV2, the J call TRBJ1-4, with a weak D call TRBD1 (5 bases). The germline gives CDR1 SNHLY, CDR2 FYNNEI. This CDR3 has 16 residues. V lost 2 bases to trimming and J lost 0 bases, with 10 bases between them. CDR3 DNA: TGTGCCAGCAGTGAACAGGGTCAGGCAACTAATGAAAAACTGTTTTTT. As protein: CASSEQGQATNEKLFF. The full variable domain, its missing parts supplied by reference TRBV2 and TRBJ1-4, is EPEVTQTPSHQVTQMGQEVILRCVPISNHLYFYWYRQILGQKVEFLVSFYNNEISEKSEIFDDQFSVERPDGSNFTLKIRSTKLEDSAMYFCASSEQGQATNEKLFFGSGTQLSVL.

V is TRBV30 and J is TRBJ2-5, with TRBD2 matching over 8 bases. CDR3 length: 13 residues. Looked up from germline, CDR1 is GTSNPN and CDR2 is SVGIG (reference sequence). V shed 4 bases, J shed 2 bases, and the junction held 3 bases outside the gene matches. The CDR3 reads CAWTLAVQETQYF. The CDR3 DNA reads TGTGCCTGGACACTAGCGGTTCAAGAGACCCAGTACTTC.

This sequence joins TRBV30 and TRBJ1-2, with TRBD1 matching over 7 bases. This CDR3 spans 20 amino acids. Germline loops: CDR1 GTSNPN, CDR2 SVGIG (reference sequence). V trimming: 1 base; J trimming: 1 base; junction bases outside the gene matches: 21. The CDR3: CAWSGQSRTGGRGVNYGYTF. CDR3 in DNA: TGTGCCTGGAGTGGCCAAAGTCGGACAGGCGGACGCGGAGTTAACTATGGCTACACCTTC.

Only one count was recorded for this clone. The chain uses TRBV13 and TRBJ1-4; 8 bases agree with TRBD1. Unmatched junction bases numbered 10, after V lost 5 bases and J lost 2 bases. Germline CDR1 and CDR2: PRHDT and FYEKMQ (reference sequence). This CDR3 comprises 17 residues. In nucleotides, the CDR3 is TGTGCCAGCAGCCGCGGACAGGGAGCTCCTACTAATGAAAAACTGTTTTTT. Translating it yields CASSRGQGAPTNEKLFF.

This rearrangement joins TRBV11-2 to TRBJ1-2; 10 bases are shared with TRBD1. The CDR3 sequence is 14 residues long. The trim removed 2 bases at V and 7 bases at J, leaving 4 bases unmatched. Germline assignment: CDR1 SGHAT and CDR2 FQNNGV. DNA of the CDR3: TGTGCCAGCAGCTTAAGGGACAGGGGTGGTGGCTACACCTTC. It encodes CASSLRDRGGGYTF.

V and J are TRBV29-1 and TRBJ2-3, with 11 bases lining up with TRBD1. Germline CDR1 SQVTM, CDR2 ANQGSEA. This CDR3 region has 14 residues. J lost 7 bases, V lost 4 bases, and 7 bases had no gene match. In DNA form, the CDR3 reads TGCAGCGTTGGGGGGACAGGGGGAGGTCATACGCAGTATTTT. As protein: CSVGGTGGGHTQYF.